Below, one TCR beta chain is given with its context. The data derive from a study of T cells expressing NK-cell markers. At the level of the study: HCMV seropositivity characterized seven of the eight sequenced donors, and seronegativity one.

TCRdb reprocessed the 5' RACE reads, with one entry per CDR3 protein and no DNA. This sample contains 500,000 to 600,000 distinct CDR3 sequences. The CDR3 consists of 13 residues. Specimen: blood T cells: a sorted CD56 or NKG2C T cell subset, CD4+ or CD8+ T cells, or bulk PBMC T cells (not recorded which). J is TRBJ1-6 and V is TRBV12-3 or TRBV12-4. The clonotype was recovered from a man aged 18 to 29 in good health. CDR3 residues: CASRTLFGSPLHF.